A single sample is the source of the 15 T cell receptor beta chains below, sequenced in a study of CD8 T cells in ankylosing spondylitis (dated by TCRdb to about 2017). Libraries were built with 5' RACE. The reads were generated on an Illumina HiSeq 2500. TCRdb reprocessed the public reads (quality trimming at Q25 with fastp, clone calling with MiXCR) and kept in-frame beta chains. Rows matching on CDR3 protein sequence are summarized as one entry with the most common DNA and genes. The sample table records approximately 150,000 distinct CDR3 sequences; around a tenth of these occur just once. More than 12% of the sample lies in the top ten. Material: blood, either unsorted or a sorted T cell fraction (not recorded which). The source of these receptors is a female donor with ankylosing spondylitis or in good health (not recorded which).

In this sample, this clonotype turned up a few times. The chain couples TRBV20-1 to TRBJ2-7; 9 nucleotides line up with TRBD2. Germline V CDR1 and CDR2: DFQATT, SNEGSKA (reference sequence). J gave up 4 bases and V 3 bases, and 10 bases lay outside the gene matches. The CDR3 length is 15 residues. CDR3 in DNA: TGCAGTGCTAGGGGGTCCTTTAGCGGGAGTTACGAGCAGTACTTC. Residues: CSARGSFSGSYEQYF.

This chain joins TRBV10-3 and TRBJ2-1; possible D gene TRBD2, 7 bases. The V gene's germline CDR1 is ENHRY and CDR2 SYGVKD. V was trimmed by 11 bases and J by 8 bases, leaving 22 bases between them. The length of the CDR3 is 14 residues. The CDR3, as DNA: TGTGCCTCGTGGGGGGGGCTAGCGGTGGATGAGCAGTTCTTC. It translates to CASWGGLAVDEQFF.

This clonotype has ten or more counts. The CDR3 loop reads CASSSEPSSAYYEQYF. The CDR3 nucleotides read TGTGCCAGCAGCTCCGAGCCTTCCTCCGCATACTACGAGCAGTACTTC. V gene TRBV7-9 combines with J gene TRBJ2-7; unclear D gene. Trimming cost V 4 bases and J 3 bases, with 19 bases left between them. The germline V gene has CDR1 SEHNR and CDR2 FQNEAQ (reference sequence). The CDR3 covers 16 residues.

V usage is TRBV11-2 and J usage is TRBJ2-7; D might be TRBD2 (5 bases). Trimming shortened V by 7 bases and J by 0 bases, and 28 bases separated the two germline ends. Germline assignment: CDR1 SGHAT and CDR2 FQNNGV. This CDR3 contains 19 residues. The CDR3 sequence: CASTLDRGRVSSSSYEQYF. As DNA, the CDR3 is TGTGCCAGCACCCTCGACCGGGGTCGGGTTAGCTCCAGCTCCTACGAGCAGTACTTC.

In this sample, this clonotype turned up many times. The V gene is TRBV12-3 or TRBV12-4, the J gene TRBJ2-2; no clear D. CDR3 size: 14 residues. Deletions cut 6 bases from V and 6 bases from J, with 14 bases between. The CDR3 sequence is CASSSTTLAGELFF. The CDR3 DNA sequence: TGTGCCAGCAGCTCGACCACTTTGGCCGGGGAGCTGTTTTTT.

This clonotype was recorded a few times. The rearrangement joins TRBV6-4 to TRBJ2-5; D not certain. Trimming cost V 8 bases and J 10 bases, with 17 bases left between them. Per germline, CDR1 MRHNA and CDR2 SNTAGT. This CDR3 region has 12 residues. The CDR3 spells CASFIRQGYQYF. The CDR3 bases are TGTGCCAGCTTCATACGCCAAGGTTACCAGTACTTC.

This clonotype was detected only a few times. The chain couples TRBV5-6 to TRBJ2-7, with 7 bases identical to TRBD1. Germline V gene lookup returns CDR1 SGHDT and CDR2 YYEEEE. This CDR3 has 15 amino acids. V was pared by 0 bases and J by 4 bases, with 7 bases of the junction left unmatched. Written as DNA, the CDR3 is TGTGCCAGCAGCTTGGACAGGGGACGCCCTTACGAGCAGTACTTC. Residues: CASSLDRGRPYEQYF.

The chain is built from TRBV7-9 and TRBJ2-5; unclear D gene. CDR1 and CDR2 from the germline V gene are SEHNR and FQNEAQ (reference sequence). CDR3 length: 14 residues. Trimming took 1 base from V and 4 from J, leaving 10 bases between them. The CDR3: CASSLEMEVETQYF. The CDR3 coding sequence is TGTGCCAGCAGCTTAGAAATGGAAGTAGAGACCCAGTACTTC. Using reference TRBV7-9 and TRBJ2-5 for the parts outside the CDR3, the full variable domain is DTGVSQNPRHKITKRGQNVTFRCDPISEHNRLYWYRQTLGQGPEFLTYFQNEAQLEKSRLLSDRFSAERPKGSFSTLEIQRTEQGDSAMYLCASSLEMEVETQYFGPGTRLLVL.

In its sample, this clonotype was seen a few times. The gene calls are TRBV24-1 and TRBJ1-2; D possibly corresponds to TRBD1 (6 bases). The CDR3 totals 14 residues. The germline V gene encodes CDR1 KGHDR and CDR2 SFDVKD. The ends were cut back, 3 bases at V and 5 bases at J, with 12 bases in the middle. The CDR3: CATSDRYREYGYTF. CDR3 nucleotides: TGTGCCACCAGTGATAGGTACAGGGAGTATGGCTACACCTTC.

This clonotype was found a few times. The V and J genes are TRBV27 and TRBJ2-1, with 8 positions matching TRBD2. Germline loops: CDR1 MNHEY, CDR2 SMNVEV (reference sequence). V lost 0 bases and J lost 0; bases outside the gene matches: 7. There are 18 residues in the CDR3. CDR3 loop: CASSLSTPSGSSYNEQFF. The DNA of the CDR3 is TGTGCCAGCAGTTTATCGACTCCGAGCGGGAGCTCCTACAATGAGCAGTTCTTC.

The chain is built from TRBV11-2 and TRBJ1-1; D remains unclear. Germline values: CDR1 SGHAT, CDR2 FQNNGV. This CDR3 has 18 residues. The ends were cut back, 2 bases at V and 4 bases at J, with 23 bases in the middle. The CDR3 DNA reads TGTGCCAGCAGCTTATGGATTCGCGATCCCCGTGATGGCACTGAAGCTTTCTTT. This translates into CASSLWIRDPRDGTEAFF.

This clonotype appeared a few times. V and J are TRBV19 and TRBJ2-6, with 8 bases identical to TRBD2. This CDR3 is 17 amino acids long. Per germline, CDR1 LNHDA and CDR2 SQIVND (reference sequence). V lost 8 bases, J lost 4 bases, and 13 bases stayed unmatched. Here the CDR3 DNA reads TGTGCCAGTCGGATAGCGGGATCTTCGCGGGGGGCCAACGTCCTGACTTTC. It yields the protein CASRIAGSSRGANVLTF.

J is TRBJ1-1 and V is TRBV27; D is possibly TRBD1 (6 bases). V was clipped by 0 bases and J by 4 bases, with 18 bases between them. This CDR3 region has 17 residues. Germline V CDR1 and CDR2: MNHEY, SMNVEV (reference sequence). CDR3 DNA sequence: TGTGCCAGCAGTTTATCTATTCCGGACAGAATCGGCACTGAAGCTTTCTTT. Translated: CASSLSIPDRIGTEAFF.

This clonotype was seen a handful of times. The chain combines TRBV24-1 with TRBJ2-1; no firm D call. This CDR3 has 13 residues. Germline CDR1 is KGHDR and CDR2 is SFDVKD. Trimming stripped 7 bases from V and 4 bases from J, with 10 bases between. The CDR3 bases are TGTGCCACCAGCGTTGGACCTTACAATGAGCAGTTCTTC. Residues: CATSVGPYNEQFF.

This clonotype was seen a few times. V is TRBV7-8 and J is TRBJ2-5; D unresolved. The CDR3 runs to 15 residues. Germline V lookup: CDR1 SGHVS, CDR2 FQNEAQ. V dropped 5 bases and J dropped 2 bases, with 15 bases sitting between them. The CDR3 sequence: CASSPLGGLQETQYF. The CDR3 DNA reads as TGTGCCAGCAGCCCGTTGGGCGGTCTACAAGAGACCCAGTACTTC.